This record covers a single T cell receptor beta chain. Its antigen remains unknown. TCRdb reanalysed the reads using MiXCR and keeps one entry per CDR3 protein. The data show roughly 200,000 distinct CDR3 sequences, 15% to 20% seen once. The data belong to a study of T cell repertoires in cytomegalovirus infection. Study at large: Based on public TCR beta signatures, there were indications of CMV infection and of a matching HLA type.

General study findings and limits: The response measured ex vivo was dominated by TCR beta clonotypes (HLA-C-restricted and CMV-specific). CMV carriers having the relevant HLA were flagged by cumulative public TCR beta family frequency.

Germline-derived CDR1 and CDR2 are MNHEY and SVGEGT. The CDR3 spans 11 residues. Trimming took off 7 bases at V and 5 bases at J, with 9 bases between the two ends. The clonotype was recovered from a human donor in good health (CMV status not recorded). Some clones in this sample may be carry-over from other donors' samples. Sequencing input: CD8+ T cells from PBMCs. The chain has TRBV6-2 or TRBV6-3 and TRBJ2-7; D perhaps matches TRBD2 (5 bases). In DNA, the CDR3 is TGTGCCAGCAAGGAGAGGGACGAGCAGTACTTC. It encodes CASKERDEQYF.